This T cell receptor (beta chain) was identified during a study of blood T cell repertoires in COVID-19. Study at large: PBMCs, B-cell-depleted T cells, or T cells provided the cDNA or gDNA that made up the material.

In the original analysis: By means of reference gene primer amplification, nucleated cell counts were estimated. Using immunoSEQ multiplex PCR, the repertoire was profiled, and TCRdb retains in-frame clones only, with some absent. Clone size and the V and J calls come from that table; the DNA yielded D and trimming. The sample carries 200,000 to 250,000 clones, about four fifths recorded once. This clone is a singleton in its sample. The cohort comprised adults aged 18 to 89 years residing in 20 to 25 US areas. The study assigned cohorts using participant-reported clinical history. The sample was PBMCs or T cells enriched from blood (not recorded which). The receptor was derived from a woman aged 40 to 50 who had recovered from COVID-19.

The CDR3 loop is CASSLGGSSSYEQYF. In nucleotides, the CDR3 is TGTGCCAGCAGCCTTGGAGGGTCCAGCTCCTACGAGCAGTACTTC. This chain links TRBV28 with TRBJ2-7; TRBD2 might be the D (6 bases). The CDR3 extends over 15 amino acids. V dropped 6 bases and J dropped 0 bases, with 15 bases sitting between them. Germline V lookup: CDR1 MDHEN, CDR2 SYDVKM.